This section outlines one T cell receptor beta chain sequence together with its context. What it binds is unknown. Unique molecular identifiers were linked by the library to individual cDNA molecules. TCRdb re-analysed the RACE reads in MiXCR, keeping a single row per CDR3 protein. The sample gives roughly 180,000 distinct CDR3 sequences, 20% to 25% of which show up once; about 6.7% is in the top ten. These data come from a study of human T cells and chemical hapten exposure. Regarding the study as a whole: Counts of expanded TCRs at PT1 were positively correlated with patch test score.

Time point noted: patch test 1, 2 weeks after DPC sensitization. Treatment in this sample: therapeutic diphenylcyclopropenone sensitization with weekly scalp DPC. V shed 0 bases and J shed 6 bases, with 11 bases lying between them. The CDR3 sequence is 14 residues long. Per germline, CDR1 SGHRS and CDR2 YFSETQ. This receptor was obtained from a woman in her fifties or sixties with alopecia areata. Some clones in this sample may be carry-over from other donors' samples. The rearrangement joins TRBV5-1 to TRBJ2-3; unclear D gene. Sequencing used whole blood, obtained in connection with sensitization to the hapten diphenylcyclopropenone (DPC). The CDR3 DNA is TGCGCCAGCAGCTTGGGGCAGCCTGGGGATACGCAGTATTTT. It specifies CASSLGQPGDTQYF. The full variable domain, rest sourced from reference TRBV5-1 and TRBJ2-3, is KAGVTQTPRYLIKTRGQQVTLSCSPISGHRSVSWYQQTPGQGLQFLFEYFSETQRNKGNFPGRFSGRQFSNSRSEMNVSTLELGDSALYLCASSLGQPGDTQYFGPGTRLTVL.